This T cell receptor beta chain appears in the sequencing data of a study of CD8 T cells in ankylosing spondylitis (dated by TCRdb to 2015 to 2018). Regarding the research as a whole: The study profiled T cell receptor beta repertoires in healthy donors and ankylosing spondylitis patients to find disease-linked TCR variants. Peripheral blood was sampled, and synovial fluid was additionally collected from ankylosing spondylitis patients. The whole study cohort included about a hundred healthy donors and over 20 ankylosing spondylitis patients.

A remark on this clonotype: Its antigen is not yet known. Per-base quality was not reported, and no clone a single base away is much larger than it.

Taken from cysteine to phenylalanine, the CDR3 has 12 residues. Just CDR3 DNA is preserved here, 36 bases in frame from base 1. V lost 4 bases and J lost 6 bases; the stretch between them is 8 bases long. The germline V gene yields SGHVS for CDR1 and FQNEAQ for CDR2. Broader findings and caveats from the paper: The disease-linked clones had a CD8+ phenotype and were found at relatively low frequencies in peripheral blood. Some motif variants were previously reported in synovial fluid and blood of reactive arthritis patients, suggesting common disease-initiation mechanisms. The disease-linked clones were reported to be significantly enriched in matched synovial fluid samples from ankylosing spondylitis patients. A TCR beta motif of fewer than 10 highly homologous amino acid variants appeared characteristic of blood from ankylosing spondylitis patients.

Instrument used: Illumina HiSeq 2500. Quantitative 5'-RACE with molecular barcodes was the method used to prepare the TCR beta libraries. In the original analysis: Disease-linked TCR variants were identified with a new computational method built on a probabilistic model of VDJ rearrangement. Using fastp at Q25 and MiXCR, TCRdb reprocessed the public reads and kept productive beta chains. Rows matching on CDR3 protein sequence are summarized as one entry with the most common DNA and genes. TCRdb, not the authors, supplied the V and J calls. This sample gives almost 250,000 distinct CDR3 sequences in total; 32% of them show up just once. Of the sample, roughly 4.2% is held by the ten largest clones.

The sample taken for sequencing was blood, either unsorted or a sorted T cell fraction (not recorded which). This clonotype was sampled from a male donor with ankylosing spondylitis or in good health (not recorded which). The chain uses TRBV7-8 and TRBJ2-3; no D gene is confidently identified. Here the CDR3 is given as CASSSHKDTQYF. The sequence in DNA is TGTGCCAGCAGCTCGCACAAGGATACGCAGTATTTT.